These 19 T cell receptor beta chains were all obtained from the same sample, sequenced in a study of T cell responses to AZD1222 COVID-19 vaccine (dated by TCRdb to the early 2020s). The intended sense of this specimen's time point label: baseline before first vaccination. Libraries came from the immunoSEQ multiplex PCR assay. The immuneACCESS repertoire file appears here via TCRdb, limited to in-frame rearrangements. These files lack a portion of the clones; in checked studies, under half of the deficit traces to unresolved V genes, and the cause of the others is not known. The sample table contains roughly 130,000 clones; only one count was recorded for 92% of them. The ten largest clonotypes hold 3.1% of the sample. Sequenced here: peripheral blood, sampled on day 0 of AZD1222 vaccination. These receptors all come from an adult in good health.

This chain connects TRBV7-9 to TRBJ2-1; 10 nucleotides match TRBD2. The CDR3 is 14 residues long. The germline gives CDR1 SEHNR, CDR2 FQNEAQ (reference sequence). V trimming: 7 bases; J trimming: 3 bases; junction bases outside the gene matches: 3. CDR3 region: CASTLAGVYNEQFF. The CDR3 region has the DNA TGTGCCAGCACTCTAGCGGGAGTCTACAATGAGCAGTTCTTC.

The V call is TRBV15, the J call TRBJ2-7; the match to TRBD2 covers 10 bases. The CDR3 runs to 16 residues. The trim removed 1 base at V and 3 bases at J, leaving 6 bases unmatched. Germline CDR1 LNHNV, CDR2 YYDKDF (reference sequence). This CDR3 reads CATSRGGLAAIYEQYF. Here the CDR3 DNA reads TGTGCCACCAGCAGAGGAGGACTAGCGGCTATCTACGAGCAGTACTTC.

A few counts support this clone. This chain links TRBV7-8 with TRBJ2-3; D might be TRBD1 (5 bases). CDR1 is SGHVS, CDR2 FQNEAQ, per germline. This CDR3 is 15 amino acids long. V dropped 5 bases and J dropped 2 bases, with 14 bases sitting between them. This CDR3 is CASSLYSGFTDTQYF. CDR3 bases: TGTGCCAGCAGCCTGTATTCAGGGTTCACAGATACGCAGTATTTT.

The rearrangement uses TRBV9 and TRBJ1-1; D uncertain. Trimming removed 3 bases from V and 0 bases from J, with 9 bases in between. This CDR3 is built from 14 residues. Germline assignment: CDR1 SGDLS and CDR2 YYNGEE. The CDR3 bases are TGTGCCAGCAGCGCAGTTTCCATGAACACTGAAGCTTTCTTT. Its translation is CASSAVSMNTEAFF.

The chain joins TRBV9 to TRBJ2-7, with TRBD1 matching 7 bases. The CDR3 has 14 residues. Trimming cost V 0 bases and J 3 bases; bases outside gene matches: 3. In germline, CDR1 is SGDLS, CDR2 YYNGEE. CDR3 nucleotides: TGTGCCAGCAGCGTAGGACAGGGAATCTACGAGCAGTACTTC. Encoded protein: CASSVGQGIYEQYF. The variable domain in full, completed from reference TRBV9 and TRBJ2-7, reads DSGVTQTPKHLITATGQRVTLRCSPRSGDLSVYWYQQSLDQGLQFLIQYYNGEERAKGNILERFSAQQFPDLHSELNLSSLELGDSALYFCASSVGQGIYEQYFGPGTRLTVT.

V usage is TRBV4-1 and J usage is TRBJ1-3; D not certain. The CDR3 has 16 amino acids. Germline lookup yields CDR1 MGHRA and CDR2 YSYEKL. Trimming shortened V by 6 bases and J by 0 bases, and 15 bases separated the two germline ends. The CDR3 nucleotides read TGCGCCAGCAGTAGACAAGAATCAAACTCTGGAAACACCATATATTTT. This gives the protein CASSRQESNSGNTIYF.

The chain uses TRBV5-5 and TRBJ1-3, with a possible D match to TRBD1 (5 bases). Germline CDR1 and CDR2: SGHKS and YYEKEE (reference sequence). V dropped 6 bases and J dropped 3 bases, with 16 bases sitting between them. This CDR3 is 15 amino acids long. The CDR3 sequence: CASTEYRLSGNTIYF. CDR3 nucleotide sequence: TGTGCCAGCACCGAGTACAGGTTGAGTGGAAACACCATATATTTT.

V gene TRBV29-1 combines with J gene TRBJ1-6; 8 bases fit TRBD1. The CDR3 covers 13 residues. V shed 4 bases and J 8 bases; nucleotides not matched to a gene: 4. Germline V lookup: CDR1 SQVTM, CDR2 ANQGSEA. CDR3: CSVGDRGDSPLHF. The CDR3 DNA reads TGCAGCGTTGGAGACAGGGGCGATTCACCCCTCCACTTT.

The J gene is TRBJ2-2, the V gene TRBV11-2; TRBD2 matches 11 bases. CDR3 length equals 16 residues. CDR1 and CDR2 from the germline V gene are SGHAT and FQNNGV. Unmatched junction bases numbered 3, after V lost 0 bases and J lost 6 bases. The CDR3 sequence is CASSLDRLAGPGELFF. CDR3 nucleotide sequence: TGTGCCAGCAGCTTAGATCGACTAGCGGGACCCGGGGAGCTGTTTTTT.

The rearrangement uses TRBV5-1 and TRBJ2-5, with TRBD1 identical over 10 bases. This CDR3 has 17 residues. Germline assignment: CDR1 SGHRS and CDR2 YFSETQ. V dropped 0 bases and J dropped 6; count of bases not matched to a gene: 11. CDR3 in DNA: TGCGCCAGCAGCTTGGAAGTTTTGACAGGGGGCGCGCAGACCCAGTACTTC. Translated, it gives CASSLEVLTGGAQTQYF.

The rearrangement joins TRBV30 to TRBJ2-1; 9 bases match TRBD2. The CDR3 runs to 13 residues. Germline V CDR1 and CDR2: GTSNPN, SVGIG (reference sequence). The ends lost 7 bases at V and 4 bases at J; junction bases unmatched: 5. The chain's CDR3 is CASASGAYNEQFF. CDR3 DNA: TGTGCCTCGGCTAGCGGGGCTTACAATGAGCAGTTCTTC.

The chain has TRBV27 and TRBJ1-1; D may be TRBD1 (5 bases). CDR1 and CDR2 from the germline V gene are MNHEY and SMNVEV (reference sequence). This CDR3 is 12 amino acids long. V lost 3 bases and J 6 bases, leaving 8 bases between the germline ends. In DNA, the CDR3 is TGTGCCAGCAGTTTTCGGGGGGCTGAAGCTTTCTTT. Protein product: CASSFRGAEAFF.

The chain joins TRBV27 to TRBJ1-2; maybe TRBD1 (6 bases). CDR1 is MNHEY and CDR2 is SMNVEV in the germline V gene (reference sequence). The CDR3 contains 14 residues. Trimming took 2 bases from V and 8 from J, leaving 15 bases between them. The CDR3 DNA reads TGTGCCAGCAGTTTAGGCCAGGGGCGCCGGGGCTACACCTTC. It yields the protein CASSLGQGRRGYTF.

The J gene is TRBJ1-6, the V gene TRBV13; TRBD1 might be the D (6 bases). This CDR3 is built from 16 residues. Per germline, CDR1 PRHDT and CDR2 FYEKMQ (reference sequence). V gave up 0 bases and J gave up 9 bases, with 15 bases separating them. The CDR3 loop reads CASSLGLGGRSSPLHF. CDR3 DNA: TGTGCCAGCAGCTTAGGGTTGGGGGGGCGGAGTTCACCCCTCCACTTT.

This chain connects TRBV5-1 to TRBJ2-5, with D unclear. This CDR3 is 14 amino acids long. Germline V lookup: CDR1 SGHRS, CDR2 YFSETQ. V lost 0 bases and J lost 5, with 11 bases in between. This CDR3 reads CASSLALGPETQYF. CDR3 sequence (DNA): TGCGCCAGCAGCTTGGCCTTAGGACCTGAGACCCAGTACTTC.

V is TRBV19 and J is TRBJ1-1; 8 nucleotides line up with TRBD1. This CDR3 comprises 14 residues. The germline gives CDR1 LNHDA, CDR2 SQIVND (reference sequence). Trimming cost V 4 bases and J 4 bases; bases outside gene matches: 5. The CDR3 DNA is TGTGCCAGTAGTAAAATCACAGGGGGCACTGAAGCTTTCTTT. Its protein is CASSKITGGTEAFF.

The chain couples TRBV7-8 to TRBJ1-5, with TRBD1 identical over 8 bases. Germline V gene lookup returns CDR1 SGHVS and CDR2 FQNEAQ. The CDR3 runs 17 residues. J was trimmed by 0 bases and V by 3 bases; bases with no gene match: 7. The CDR3 sequence is CASSFAQGDNSNQPQHF. In DNA form, the CDR3 reads TGTGCCAGCAGCTTTGCACAGGGGGATAATAGCAATCAGCCCCAGCATTTT.

V and J are TRBV19 and TRBJ1-5; D ambiguous. Germline V lookup: CDR1 LNHDA, CDR2 SQIVND (reference sequence). The CDR3 is 13 amino acids. The V end lost 5 bases, the J end lost 7 bases, and 12 bases lay between the germline ends. This chain's CDR3 is CASSVQTRQPQHF. The CDR3 nucleotides read TGTGCCAGTAGTGTCCAGACTCGGCAGCCCCAGCATTTT.

The V and J genes are TRBV30 and TRBJ1-3; TRBD1 aligns across 7 bases. The CDR3 runs 15 residues. The junction had 13 bases not matched to a gene; V was cut back by 2 bases and J by 9 bases. CDR1 and CDR2 from the germline V gene are GTSNPN and SVGIG (reference sequence). The CDR3, as DNA: TGTGCCTGGAGTTCGACGGGAAGGGGGCCTGTCACCATATATTTT. As protein: CAWSSTGRGPVTIYF.